Described below is a single T cell receptor beta chain sequence and its context. V was trimmed by 2 bases and J by 6 bases, leaving 13 bases between them. This CDR3 has 14 residues. CDR1 SGHAT and CDR2 FQNNGV come from the germline V gene. The data derive from a study of blood T cell repertoires in COVID-19. At the level of the study: PBMCs, B-cell-depleted T cells, or T cells were the source of the cDNA or gDNA that made up the material.

Per the original methods: Amplification with reference gene primers provided the estimates of nucleated cell counts. Repertoires were generated with immunoSEQ multiplex PCR, while TCRdb's copy carries only in-frame clones and drops some. That table is the source of V, J and clone size, and D and trimming were worked out from the DNA. The top ten hold roughly 4% of the sample, which has roughly 96,000 clones, about 81% seen once. Sequencing was performed on peripheral blood. The chain has TRBV11-2 and TRBJ1-1; D gene ambiguous. This receptor was obtained from a man aged 60-69 years with acute or convalescent COVID-19. The CDR3 bases are TGTGCCAGCAGCTTACGCGTGGAGGTCCCTGAAGCTTTCTTT. This gives the protein CASSLRVEVPEAFF.